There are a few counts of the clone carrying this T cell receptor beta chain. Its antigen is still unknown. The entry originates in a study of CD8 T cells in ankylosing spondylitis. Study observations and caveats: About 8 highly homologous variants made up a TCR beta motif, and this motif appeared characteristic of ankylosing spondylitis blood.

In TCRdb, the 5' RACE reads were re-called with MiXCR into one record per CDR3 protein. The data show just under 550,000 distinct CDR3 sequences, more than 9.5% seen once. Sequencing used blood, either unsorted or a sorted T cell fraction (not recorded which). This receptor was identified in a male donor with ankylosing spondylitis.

The CDR3, as DNA: TGTGCCAGCAGCCCCCTCCGCGGGAGTAGCTACGAGCAGTACTTC. It specifies CASSPLRGSSYEQYF. The rearrangement uses TRBV11-2 and TRBJ2-7, with 7 nucleotides matching TRBD2. This CDR3 contains 15 residues. With V trimmed by 5 bases and J by 3 bases, 10 bases remained unmatched. Germline lookup yields CDR1 SGHAT and CDR2 FQNNGV.